This T cell receptor beta chain was profiled in a study of blood T cell repertoires in COVID-19. The wider study: Italy, Spain and the United States were the sources of the convalescent and acute COVID-19 samples. T cells, B-cell-depleted T cells, or PBMCs provided the cDNA or gDNA that served as material.

Germline V gene data show CDR1 as MDHEN and CDR2 as SYDVKM. Between the trimmed V and J ends, which lost 7 bases and 1 base, there was a span of 14 bases. CDR3 size: 15 residues. Original data processing: Estimates of nucleated cell counts were drawn from the amplification of reference gene primers. Assay: immunoSEQ multiplex PCR; the TCRdb copy retains only in-frame clones and omits some. For V, J and clone size, that table is used; D and trimming come from the DNA. The sample shows roughly 290,000 clones, 75% to 90% of them seen only once. The chain uses TRBV28 and TRBJ2-4; D gene uncertain. The clonotype originates from a woman aged 30 to 39 who had recovered from COVID-19. The sample comprised peripheral blood. In DNA, the CDR3 is TGTGCCAGCAATCTAAAGAGGCGGGCCAAAAACATTCAGTACTTC. It yields the protein CASNLKRRAKNIQYF.